A single sample is the source of the 9 T cell receptor beta chains below, sequenced in a study of CXCR3 chemokines and chemotherapy response in bladder cancer (dated by TCRdb to between 2020 and 2023). The library came from PCR. Data came from an Illumina HiSeq 2500. Through fastp at Q25 and MiXCR, TCRdb rebuilt clones from the public reads, retaining in-frame beta chains. All rows with the same CDR3 protein become a single entry with the most common DNA and genes. This sample lists about 13,000 distinct CDR3 sequences; around 12% were detected once. The biggest ten clones account for roughly 27% of the sample. Sampling was conducted from a patient whose treatment included neoadjuvant chemotherapy. Source of these receptors: a human donor with bladder cancer that did not respond to neoadjuvant chemotherapy.

This clonotype came up many times. This rearrangement joins TRBV11-2 to TRBJ2-2, with 11 bases identical to TRBD2. CDR3 size: 17 residues. Germline-derived CDR1 and CDR2 are SGHAT and FQNNGV. V trimming: 3 bases; J trimming: 7 bases; junction bases outside the gene matches: 10. The CDR3 coding sequence is TGTGCCAGCAGCTTGGGGAATCTAGCGGGAGGAAGCGGGGAGCTGTTTTTT. Its translation is CASSLGNLAGGSGELFF.

This sequence joins TRBV14 and TRBJ1-6; D uncertain. From germline, CDR1 is SGHDN and CDR2 FVKESK. Trimming took 4 bases from V and 9 from J, leaving 10 bases between them. CDR3 size: 13 residues. The DNA for the CDR3 is TGTGCCAGCAGCCTAACGCTGGGTTCACCCCTCCACTTT. Amino acid sequence: CASSLTLGSPLHF.

The rearrangement links TRBV2 to TRBJ2-3; 9 bases are shared with TRBD1. CDR3 size: 15 residues. The germline CDR1 and CDR2 sequences are SNHLY and FYNNEI. J lost 2 bases, V lost 5 bases, and 5 bases had no gene match. The CDR3 is CASSRTGAFTDTQYF. CDR3 DNA: TGTGCCAGCAGTAGGACAGGGGCTTTCACAGATACGCAGTATTTT.

In its sample, this clonotype was seen many times. The genes are TRBV10-3 and TRBJ2-3, with D maybe TRBD2 (5 bases). Germline CDR1 and CDR2: ENHRY and SYGVKD. The CDR3 extends over 13 amino acids. Between the trimmed V and J ends, which lost 11 bases and 3 bases, there was a span of 15 bases. CDR3 bases: TGTGCCCTTTCCGGGGAGATGACAGATACGCAGTATTTT. Translating it yields CALSGEMTDTQYF.

In this sample, this clonotype turned up many times. The chain has TRBV18 and TRBJ2-6; no firm D call. V lost 3 bases and J 0 bases, leaving 3 bases between the germline ends. Germline values: CDR1 KGHSH, CDR2 LQKENI. This CDR3 comprises 14 residues. The DNA for the CDR3 is TGTGCCAGCTCACCCCCCTCTGGGGCCAACGTCCTGACTTTC. Protein: CASSPPSGANVLTF.

The table lists this clonotype with many counts. J is TRBJ1-5 and V is TRBV19; 10 bases line up with TRBD1. V gave up 7 bases and J gave up 6 bases; unmatched junction bases: 6. Germline lookup yields CDR1 LNHDA and CDR2 SQIVND (reference sequence). There are 14 residues in the CDR3. Here the CDR3 reads CASNSDRGSQPQHF. The CDR3 region has the DNA TGTGCCAGTAACTCGGACAGGGGGAGTCAGCCCCAGCATTTT.

The chain is built from TRBV12-3 or TRBV12-4 and TRBJ1-2; a possible D gene is TRBD1 (6 bases). This CDR3 comprises 16 residues. V shed 3 bases and J shed 2 bases, with 16 bases lying between them. The CDR3 protein is CASSFGRGGRNYGYTF. The CDR3 bases are TGTGCCAGCAGTTTTGGACGCGGGGGGCGGAACTATGGCTACACCTTC.

In this sample, this clonotype turned up many times. The rearrangement joins TRBV7-2 to TRBJ1-1, with D possibly being TRBD1 (6 bases). Trimming cost V 5 bases and J 11 bases, with 18 bases left between them. The CDR3 loop spans 13 amino acids. Germline V lookup: CDR1 SGHTA, CDR2 FQGNSA. The CDR3 sequence is CASSPTPDSFAFF. In nucleotides, the CDR3 is TGTGCCAGCAGCCCGACCCCGGACAGCTTTGCTTTCTTT.

This clonotype was recorded at least ten times. This chain uses TRBV5-6 with TRBJ2-7, with D possibly being TRBD2 (5 bases). Per the germline V gene, CDR1 is SGHDT and CDR2 is YYEEEE. Trimming left V 1 base short and J 2 bases short, with 13 bases between. The CDR3 contains 15 residues. The CDR3 DNA follows: TGTGCCAGCAGCTTGAAGGATGACTACCCCTACGAGCAGTACTTC. It translates to CASSLKDDYPYEQYF. Full variable domain (outside the CDR3, taken from reference TRBV5-6 and TRBJ2-7): DAGVTQSPTHLIKTRGQQVTLRCSPKSGHDTVSWYQQALGQGPQFIFQYYEEEERQRGNFPDRFSGHQFPNYSSELNVNALLLGDSALYLCASSLKDDYPYEQYFGPGTRLTVT.